This T cell receptor (beta chain) stems from a study of cytomegalovirus exposure and HLA in healthy donors. Study-wide background: Early released data comprised 80 million to 90 million unique TCRs from HLA-typed donors. General study findings and limits: In a later analysis, several top co-occurrence clusters appeared linked to parvovirus B19, influenza, CMV and Epstein-Barr virus. Earlier findings revealed that most TCR beta V segments proved productive either about 87% or about 30% of the time. The classifier, whose performance was assessed in both the original and validation cohorts, reportedly diagnosed cytomegalovirus status with high specificity and sensitivity.

The V gene's germline CDR1 is LGHNA and CDR2 YNFKEQ. V lost 3 bases and J lost 5, with 7 bases in between. CDR3 length equals 12 residues. Worth noting for this clone: Its antigen remains unidentified.

The primer mix had 60 Vbeta and 13 Jbeta primers. The table came from immunoSEQ multiplex PCR; TCRdb's copy has only in-frame clones and leaves some out. The sample gives more than 140,000 clones, roughly 64% of which show up once; around 2.9% is in the top ten. The source is a woman in her 30s in good health and CMV-seropositive. The sequencing input was PBMCs. J is TRBJ2-5 and V is TRBV4-2, with D possibly being TRBD2 (6 bases). In nucleotides, the CDR3 is TGTGCCAGCAGCCAGGGGGGTGAGACCCAGTACTTC. Its protein is CASSQGGETQYF.